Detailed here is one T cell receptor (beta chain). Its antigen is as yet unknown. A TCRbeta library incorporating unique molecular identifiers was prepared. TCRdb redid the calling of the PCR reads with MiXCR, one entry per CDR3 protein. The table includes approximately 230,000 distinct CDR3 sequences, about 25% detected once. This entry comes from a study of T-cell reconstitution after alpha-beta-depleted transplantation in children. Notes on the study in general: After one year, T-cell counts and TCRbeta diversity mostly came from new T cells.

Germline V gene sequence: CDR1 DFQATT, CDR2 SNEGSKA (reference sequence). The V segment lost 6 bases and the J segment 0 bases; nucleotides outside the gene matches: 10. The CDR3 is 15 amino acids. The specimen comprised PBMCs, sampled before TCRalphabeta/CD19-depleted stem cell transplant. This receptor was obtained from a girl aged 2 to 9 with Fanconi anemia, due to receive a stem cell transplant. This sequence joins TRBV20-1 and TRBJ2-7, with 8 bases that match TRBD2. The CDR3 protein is CSAPDRTSYSYEQYF. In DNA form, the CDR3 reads TGCAGTGCACCCGATAGGACTAGCTACTCCTACGAGCAGTACTTC.